This TCR beta chain was documented in a study of post-analysis software for immune sequencing data. Concerning this clonotype itself: No antigen is known for it.

Notes on the study in general: F measure grouped same-batch samples tightly together. TRBV segments more frequent in patients than in controls numbered about 5 and included TRBV5-6, TRBV5-1 and TRBV20-1.

This CDR3 spans 13 amino acids. Between the trimmed V and J ends, which lost 4 bases and 0 bases, there was a span of 6 bases. Germline-derived CDR1 and CDR2 are SGHTA and FQGTGA. Carried by the TCR beta cDNA libraries were unique molecular identifiers. Each batch of about 0.95 to 10 million T cells produced 400,000 to 650,000 cDNA molecules. MiXCR, applied by TCRdb to the PCR reads, yields one record per CDR3 protein. The table shows about 820,000 distinct CDR3 sequences, with roughly 58% occurring only once. The clonotype originates from a girl under 18 with multiple sclerosis. Sequencing was performed on blood. The rearrangement links TRBV7-3 to TRBJ1-1; D not certain. The CDR3 region is CASSWGLNTEAFF. DNA for the CDR3: TGTGCCAGCAGCTGGGGTTTGAACACTGAAGCTTTCTTT. The full variable domain, with the rest looked up from reference TRBV7-3 and TRBJ1-1, is GAGVSQTPSNKVTEKGKYVELRCDPISGHTALYWYRQSLGQGPEFLIYFQGTGAADDSGLPNDRFFAVRPEGSVSTLKIQRTERGDSAVYLCASSWGLNTEAFFGQGTRLTVV.